A selection of T cell receptor beta chains follows, all from one sample in a study of breast tumors, draining lymph nodes, adjacent tissues. TCRdb re-called the multiplex PCR reads with MiXCR, one entry per CDR3 protein. This table holds a few hundred thousand distinct CDR3 sequences, around 35% found once. Sample: axillary lymph node tissue. The receptor source for this set is a female donor with breast cancer. Some clones in this sample may be carry-over from other donors' samples. Both conserved end residues are part of each CDR3. Each record gives: J gene, V gene, clone size, D gene, CDR3 protein, CDR3 DNA. A D gene is named only where the DNA matches it firmly. The size entry is marked missing in some rows and otherwise reads once, few, many or a size class.

TRBJ2-6	TRBV5-6	NA	NA	CASSSRPGANVLTF	TGTGCCAGCAGCTCTCGGCCCGGGGCCAACGTCCTGACTTTC
TRBJ2-5	TRBV20-1	many	NA	CSALGDRETQYF	TGCAGTGCTCTGGGGGACCGGGAGACCCAGTACTTC
TRBJ2-1	TRBV28	NA	TRBD2	CASSLYGLAGTNNEQFF	TGTGCCAGCAGTTTATACGGACTAGCGGGAACCAACAATGAGCAGTTCTTC
TRBJ2-3	TRBV5-6	many	NA	CASSLGENEDTQYF	TGTGCCAGCAGCTTGGGGGAGAACGAAGATACGCAGTATTTT
TRBJ2-1	TRBV2	many	TRBD2	CASSRTSAYNEQFF	TGTGCCAGCAGTAGGACTAGCGCGTACAATGAGCAGTTCTTC
TRBJ2-5	TRBV5-6	many	NA	CASSRSVMVETQYF	TGTGCCAGCAGCCGCTCGGTGATGGTTGAGACCCAGTACTTC
TRBJ2-7	TRBV9	many	NA	CASSVDIPSAEQYF	TGTGCCAGCAGCGTGGACATCCCCTCCGCAGAGCAGTACTTC
TRBJ1-2	TRBV28	NA	TRBD1	CASSQNRGSGGYTF	TGTGCCAGCAGTCAGAACAGGGGAAGCGGAGGCTACACCTTC
TRBJ1-6	TRBV19	many	NA	CATKGGGLSFNSPLHF	TGTGCCACCAAAGGAGGGGGACTTTCCTTTAATTCACCCCTCCACTTT
TRBJ2-3	TRBV2	NA	TRBD1	CAIKAGTGGSNTDTQYF	TGTGCCATCAAAGCCGGGACAGGGGGCTCAAACACAGATACGCAGTATTTT
TRBJ1-2	TRBV5-1	many	NA	CASSPDAQLVNYGYTF	TGCGCCAGCAGCCCGGACGCACAGTTAGTTAACTATGGCTACACCTTC
TRBJ2-2	TRBV13	many	NA	CASRDTSGREQGSGELFF	TGTGCCAGCAGGGACACATCGGGGCGAGAACAGGGATCCGGGGAGCTGTTTTTT
TRBJ2-2	TRBV9	NA	TRBD1	CASSVGQGIFPNTGELFF	TGTGCCAGCAGCGTAGGACAGGGAATATTTCCGAACACCGGGGAGCTGTTTTTT
TRBJ2-5	TRBV2	NA	TRBD1	CASSEGQGEETQYF	TGTGCCAGCAGTGAGGGCCAGGGGGAAGAGACCCAGTACTTC
TRBJ1-2	TRBV6-2/TRBV6-3	NA	NA	CASSSGWGYTF	TGTGCCAGCAGTTCTGGGTGGGGCTACACCTTC
TRBJ2-1	TRBV7-2	NA	TRBD2	CASSSSTSKGGNEQFF	TGTGCCAGCAGCTCGTCGACTAGCAAGGGAGGCAATGAGCAGTTCTTC
TRBJ2-5	TRBV3-1	NA	NA	CASSQGQKETQYF	TGTGCCAGCAGCCAAGGGCAGAAAGAGACCCAGTACTTC
TRBJ2-7	TRBV6-5	few	NA	CASSQPGTRTYEQYF	TGTGCCAGCAGTCAACCCGGGACAAGGACCTACGAGCAGTACTTC
TRBJ2-5	TRBV12-5	NA	TRBD2	CASGPRGLAGVGTQYF	TGTGCTAGTGGTCCCCGGGGGCTAGCGGGAGTGGGTACCCAGTACTTC
TRBJ2-3	TRBV29-1	NA	NA	CSTCPDLGDADTQYF	TGCAGCACATGCCCGGACCTTGGAGACGCAGATACGCAGTATTTT
TRBJ2-7	TRBV27	many	NA	CASSFPGRFNEQYF	TGTGCCAGCAGTTTCCCCGGCCGTTTTAACGAGCAGTACTTC
TRBJ2-3	TRBV27	NA	TRBD2	CASSSPLAGLGTDTQYF	TGTGCCAGCAGTTCACCTCTAGCGGGTCTAGGCACAGATACGCAGTATTTT
TRBJ1-1	TRBV5-1	once	NA	CASSKQVNTEAFF	TGCGCCAGCAGCAAACAAGTGAACACTGAAGCTTTCTTT
TRBJ2-5	TRBV9	many	NA	CASSVDFAGLLQETQYF	TGTGCCAGCAGCGTAGACTTCGCGGGGTTACTCCAAGAGACCCAGTACTTC
TRBJ2-5	TRBV20-1	once	NA	CSASSPSSRQGNF	TGCAGTGCTAGTTCCCCCTCCTCCCGGCAGGGTAACTTC
TRBJ2-1	TRBV6-5	NA	TRBD2	CASSYSLGGSSSYNEQFF	TGTGCCAGCAGTTACTCCCTGGGGGGGAGTTCTTCCTACAATGAGCAGTTCTTC
TRBJ1-4	TRBV5-5	many	NA	CASSAQDGTNEKLFF	TGTGCCAGCAGCGCCCAGGACGGAACGAATGAAAAACTGTTTTTT
TRBJ1-5	TRBV11-3	NA	NA	CASGQESLDARPQHF	TGTGCCAGCGGCCAAGAAAGCCTGGACGCGCGGCCCCAGCATTTT
TRBJ2-5	TRBV7-2	NA	TRBD2	CASSLGLAKETQYF	TGTGCCAGCAGCTTGGGACTAGCGAAAGAGACCCAGTACTTC
TRBJ1-5	TRBV27	NA	NA	CASSYPGQPQHF	TGTGCCAGCAGTTACCCTGGTCAGCCCCAGCATTTT
TRBJ2-3	TRBV5-1	NA	TRBD1	CASSRTGGLDTQYF	TGCGCCAGCAGCAGAACAGGGGGCCTAGATACGCAGTATTTT
TRBJ2-5	TRBV25-1	many	TRBD2	CASSGSSGGMQETQYF	TGTGCCAGCAGTGGATCTAGCGGGGGGATGCAAGAGACCCAGTACTTC
TRBJ2-3	TRBV7-9	many	NA	CASSPGVDTQYF	TGTGCCAGCAGCCCGGGGGTAGATACGCAGTATTTT